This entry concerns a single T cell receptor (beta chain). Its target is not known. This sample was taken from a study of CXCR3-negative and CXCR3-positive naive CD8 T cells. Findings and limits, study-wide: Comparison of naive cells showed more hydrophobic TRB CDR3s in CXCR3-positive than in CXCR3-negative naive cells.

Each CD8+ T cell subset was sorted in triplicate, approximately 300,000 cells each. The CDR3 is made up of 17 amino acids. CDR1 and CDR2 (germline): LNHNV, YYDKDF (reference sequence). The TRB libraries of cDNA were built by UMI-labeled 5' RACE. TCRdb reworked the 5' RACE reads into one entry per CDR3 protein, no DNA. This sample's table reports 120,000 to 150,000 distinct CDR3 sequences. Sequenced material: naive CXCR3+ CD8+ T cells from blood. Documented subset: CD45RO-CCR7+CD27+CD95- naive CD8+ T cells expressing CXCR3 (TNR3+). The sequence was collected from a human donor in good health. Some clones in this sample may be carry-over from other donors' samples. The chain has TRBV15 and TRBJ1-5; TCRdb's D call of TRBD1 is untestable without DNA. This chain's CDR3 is CATSSFGQINSNQPQHF.